Listed below are T cell receptor beta chains from one sample, sequenced in a study of T cells in Graves' hyperthyroidism and ophthalmopathy. From the multiplex PCR reads, TCRdb called clonotypes with MiXCR, one entry per CDR3 protein. Here the sample spans approximately 510,000 distinct CDR3 sequences, about 46% being singletons. The material sequenced was peripheral blood or thyroid tissue (not recorded which). The source is an adult woman with Graves' disease, either hyperthyroidism or ophthalmopathy (not recorded which). The CDR3 runs from the conserved cysteine through the conserved F or W. The D gene is left open where the match is weak. Clone size is stated in some rows and not others, as once, few, many or a class when expanded.

D gene	V gene	clone size	J gene	CDR3 protein	CDR3 DNA
NA	TRBV25-1	many	TRBJ2-7	CASSVDTGSEQYF	TGTGCCAGCAGTGTGGACACGGGGTCCGAGCAGTACTTC
NA	TRBV7-1	NA	TRBJ2-5	CASSSEHYPGETQYF	TGTGCCAGCAGCTCCGAACATTACCCGGGGGAGACCCAGTACTTC
TRBD2	TRBV11-2	NA	TRBJ2-5	CASSFGSGRTQETQYF	TGTGCCAGCAGCTTCGGAAGCGGGAGGACCCAAGAGACCCAGTACTTC
NA	TRBV2	NA	TRBJ1-1	CASSEWSVNTEAFF	TGTGCCAGCAGTGAGTGGTCAGTGAACACTGAAGCTTTCTTT
NA	TRBV12-3/TRBV12-4	NA	TRBJ2-2	CASSFGETSNTGELFF	TGTGCCAGCAGTTTTGGGGAGACCTCGAACACCGGGGAGCTGTTTTTT
NA	TRBV20-1	NA	TRBJ1-2	CSASDSAYGYTF	TGCAGTGCTTCGGACAGTGCCTATGGCTACACCTTC
NA	TRBV15	few	TRBJ1-5	CATSRERGGQPQHF	TGTGCCACCAGCAGGGAACGGGGGGGTCAGCCCCAGCATTTT
TRBD2	TRBV9	NA	TRBJ2-7	CASSPPGGIAEQYF	TGTGCCAGCAGCCCCCCGGGGGGGATCGCCGAGCAGTACTTC
NA	TRBV29-1	NA	TRBJ1-3	CSVTGNSGNTIYF	TGCAGCGTAACAGGCAACTCTGGAAACACCATATATTTT
NA	TRBV7-2	once	TRBJ1-5	CASTQGLAIQPQHF	TGTGCCAGCACCCAGGGACTGGCGATTCAGCCCCAGCATTTT
NA	TRBV7-2	few	TRBJ2-5	CASSLDLWGIQETQYF	TGTGCCAGCAGCTTAGACCTGTGGGGGATCCAAGAGACCCAGTACTTC
NA	TRBV10-3	many	TRBJ1-1	CAISAGGYTEAFF	TGTGCCATCAGTGCCGGGGGATACACTGAAGCTTTCTTT
NA	TRBV15	many	TRBJ2-7	CATSRGRFRNEQYF	TGTGCCACCAGCAGGGGCAGGTTTCGGAACGAGCAGTACTTC
NA	TRBV20-1	NA	TRBJ1-1	CSAKDSDYTEAFF	TGCAGTGCTAAAGACAGTGATTACACTGAAGCTTTCTTT
NA	TRBV6-6	NA	TRBJ1-1	CASSIRQEVTEAFF	TGTGCCAGCAGTATCAGACAGGAGGTAACTGAAGCTTTCTTT
TRBD2	TRBV7-6	NA	TRBJ2-7	CASSWREAGEQYF	TGTGCCAGCAGCTGGCGGGAGGCGGGGGAGCAGTACTTC
NA	TRBV29-1	NA	TRBJ2-1	CSVRETSNEQFF	TGCAGCGTGAGGGAGACTAGCAATGAGCAGTTCTTC
NA	TRBV19	many	TRBJ1-2	CASMDQANYGYTF	TGTGCCAGTATGGACCAAGCTAACTATGGCTACACCTTC
NA	TRBV7-9	NA	TRBJ1-6	CASSLVGGGGSPLHF	TGTGCCAGCAGCTTAGTGGGGGGAGGTGGATCACCCCTCCACTTT
NA	TRBV7-9	NA	TRBJ1-1	CASSPPSGHSEAFF	TGTGCCAGCAGCCCCCCTTCGGGACACAGTGAAGCTTTCTTT
TRBD2	TRBV29-1	many	TRBJ2-7	CSVAGSGKSYEQYF	TGCAGCGTTGCGGGTAGCGGGAAATCCTACGAGCAGTACTTC
NA	TRBV5-4	NA	TRBJ1-2	CASSLDRAHYGYTF	TGTGCCAGCAGCTTGGACAGGGCCCACTATGGCTACACCTTC
TRBD1	TRBV25-1	once	TRBJ1-1	CASSGFGQANEAFF	TGTGCCAGCAGTGGATTTGGACAGGCAAATGAAGCTTTCTTT
NA	TRBV29-1	few	TRBJ1-2	CSVVGASGYTF	TGCAGCGTTGTGGGGGCCAGTGGCTACACCTTC
NA	TRBV10-3	many	TRBJ1-1	CAISESKGEAFF	TGTGCCATCAGTGAGTCGAAGGGTGAAGCTTTCTTT
NA	TRBV9	NA	TRBJ1-5	CASSPSPAGGSSSGNQPQHF	TGTGCCAGCAGCCCATCCCCGGCGGGGGGCAGCAGTTCGGGCAATCAGCCCCAGCATTTT
NA	TRBV5-1	few	TRBJ1-6	CASSPDKTDSPLHF	TGCGCCAGCAGCCCAGACAAGACCGATTCACCCCTCCACTTT
TRBD1	TRBV20-1	NA	TRBJ2-7	CSARDTGGRAYEQYF	TGCAGTGCTAGAGACACAGGGGGCCGGGCCTACGAGCAGTACTTC
NA	TRBV12-3/TRBV12-4	many	TRBJ2-7	CASSSSWGSYEQYF	TGTGCCAGCAGCTCCTCGTGGGGGTCGTACGAGCAGTACTTC
NA	TRBV2	many	TRBJ1-2	CASSELVPGAGYTF	TGTGCCAGCAGTGAATTGGTCCCGGGGGCCGGCTACACCTTC
NA	TRBV15	few	TRBJ2-5	CATSRDVLEVRETQYF	TGTGCCACCAGCAGAGATGTGCTAGAGGTGCGAGAGACCCAGTACTTC
NA	TRBV5-1	many	TRBJ1-2	CASSSGGEGYGYTF	TGCGCCAGCAGCTCTGGAGGAGAAGGCTATGGCTACACCTTC
NA	TRBV7-9	NA	TRBJ2-7	CASSSDVGPYEQYF	TGTGCCAGCAGTTCGGACGTGGGACCCTACGAGCAGTACTTC
NA	TRBV28	few	TRBJ2-5	CASSFPDSQETQYF	TGTGCCAGCAGTTTCCCCGACAGCCAAGAGACCCAGTACTTC
NA	TRBV5-1	many	TRBJ1-1	CASTARGVPNTEAFF	TGCGCCAGCACCGCCCGAGGGGTGCCGAACACTGAAGCTTTCTTT
NA	TRBV5-1	once	TRBJ2-5	CASSLVQEAQYF	TGCGCCAGCAGCTTGGTCCAAGAGGCCCAGTACTTC
NA	TRBV29-1	many	TRBJ1-1	CSVDPGQNTEAFF	TGCAGCGTTGACCCAGGACAGAACACTGAAGCTTTCTTT
NA	TRBV7-2	many	TRBJ1-5	CASSLALGTGGSNQPQHF	TGTGCCAGCAGCTTAGCGCTGGGAACGGGTGGCAGCAATCAGCCCCAGCATTTT
TRBD2	TRBV27	few	TRBJ2-5	CASSSATSQGETQYF	TGTGCCAGCAGTTCAGCGACTAGCCAAGGGGAGACCCAGTACTTC
NA	TRBV9	NA	TRBJ1-5	CASSVGVTPNQPQHF	TGTGCCAGCAGCGTAGGAGTCACCCCCAATCAGCCCCAGCATTTT
NA	TRBV29-1	NA	TRBJ2-2	CSVEDHRENTGELFF	TGCAGCGTTGAAGATCACAGGGAGAACACCGGGGAGCTGTTTTTT
NA	TRBV2	many	TRBJ2-6	CASSESPSGANVLTF	TGTGCCAGCAGTGAAAGCCCCTCTGGGGCCAACGTCCTGACTTTC
TRBD1	TRBV7-6	many	TRBJ1-5	CASSLGQGGVNQPQHF	TGTGCCAGCAGCCTGGGACAGGGGGGTGTCAATCAGCCCCAGCATTTT
TRBD1	TRBV9	NA	TRBJ1-2	CASSVMDRDLGGYTF	TGTGCCAGCAGCGTAATGGACAGGGATTTAGGAGGCTACACCTTC
TRBD1	TRBV29-1	NA	TRBJ1-2	CSASAETGFHGYTF	TGCAGCGCTTCAGCCGAGACAGGGTTTCATGGCTACACCTTC
TRBD1	TRBV5-4	many	TRBJ1-2	CASSLATGESGYTF	TGTGCCAGCAGCTTGGCCACAGGGGAGAGTGGCTACACCTTC
TRBD2	TRBV2	NA	TRBJ2-7	CAGGRTYEQYF	TGTGCAGGCGGGAGGACCTACGAGCAGTACTTC
NA	TRBV29-1	many	TRBJ1-1	CSVFASLNTEAFF	TGCAGCGTTTTCGCCAGTTTGAACACTGAAGCTTTCTTT
NA	TRBV19	NA	TRBJ2-7	CASGGNEQYF	TGTGCCAGTGGCGGGAACGAGCAGTACTTC
TRBD1	TRBV29-1	NA	TRBJ2-7	CSVGGGQGAYEQYF	TGCAGCGTTGGGGGGGGACAGGGGGCCTACGAGCAGTACTTC
NA	TRBV20-1	many	TRBJ1-4	CSARDREVYEKLFF	TGCAGTGCTAGAGATCGGGAGGTATATGAAAAACTGTTTTTT
NA	TRBV24-1	NA	TRBJ2-5	CATSEGVPSTQYF	TGTGCCACCAGTGAGGGGGTACCTTCTACCCAGTACTTC
NA	TRBV29-1	many	TRBJ1-2	CSVTPSGGYTF	TGCAGCGTAACTCCCTCAGGGGGCTACACCTTC
NA	TRBV7-9	NA	TRBJ2-5	CANDRDPSETQYF	TGTGCCAATGATAGAGACCCTTCAGAGACCCAGTACTTC